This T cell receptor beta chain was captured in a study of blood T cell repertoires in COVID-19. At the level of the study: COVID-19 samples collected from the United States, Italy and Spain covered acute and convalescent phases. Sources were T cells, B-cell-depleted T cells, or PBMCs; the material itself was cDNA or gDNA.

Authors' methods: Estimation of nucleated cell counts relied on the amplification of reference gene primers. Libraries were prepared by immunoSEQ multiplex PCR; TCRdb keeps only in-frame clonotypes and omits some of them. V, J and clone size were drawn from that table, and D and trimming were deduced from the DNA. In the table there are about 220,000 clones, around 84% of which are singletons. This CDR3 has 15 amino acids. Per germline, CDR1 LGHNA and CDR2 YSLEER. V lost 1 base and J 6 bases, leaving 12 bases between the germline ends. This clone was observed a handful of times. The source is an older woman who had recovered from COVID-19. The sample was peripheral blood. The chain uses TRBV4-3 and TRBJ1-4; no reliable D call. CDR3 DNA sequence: TGCGCCAGCAGCCAAGGATACGGAGATGATGAAAAACTGTTTTTT. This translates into CASSQGYGDDEKLFF.